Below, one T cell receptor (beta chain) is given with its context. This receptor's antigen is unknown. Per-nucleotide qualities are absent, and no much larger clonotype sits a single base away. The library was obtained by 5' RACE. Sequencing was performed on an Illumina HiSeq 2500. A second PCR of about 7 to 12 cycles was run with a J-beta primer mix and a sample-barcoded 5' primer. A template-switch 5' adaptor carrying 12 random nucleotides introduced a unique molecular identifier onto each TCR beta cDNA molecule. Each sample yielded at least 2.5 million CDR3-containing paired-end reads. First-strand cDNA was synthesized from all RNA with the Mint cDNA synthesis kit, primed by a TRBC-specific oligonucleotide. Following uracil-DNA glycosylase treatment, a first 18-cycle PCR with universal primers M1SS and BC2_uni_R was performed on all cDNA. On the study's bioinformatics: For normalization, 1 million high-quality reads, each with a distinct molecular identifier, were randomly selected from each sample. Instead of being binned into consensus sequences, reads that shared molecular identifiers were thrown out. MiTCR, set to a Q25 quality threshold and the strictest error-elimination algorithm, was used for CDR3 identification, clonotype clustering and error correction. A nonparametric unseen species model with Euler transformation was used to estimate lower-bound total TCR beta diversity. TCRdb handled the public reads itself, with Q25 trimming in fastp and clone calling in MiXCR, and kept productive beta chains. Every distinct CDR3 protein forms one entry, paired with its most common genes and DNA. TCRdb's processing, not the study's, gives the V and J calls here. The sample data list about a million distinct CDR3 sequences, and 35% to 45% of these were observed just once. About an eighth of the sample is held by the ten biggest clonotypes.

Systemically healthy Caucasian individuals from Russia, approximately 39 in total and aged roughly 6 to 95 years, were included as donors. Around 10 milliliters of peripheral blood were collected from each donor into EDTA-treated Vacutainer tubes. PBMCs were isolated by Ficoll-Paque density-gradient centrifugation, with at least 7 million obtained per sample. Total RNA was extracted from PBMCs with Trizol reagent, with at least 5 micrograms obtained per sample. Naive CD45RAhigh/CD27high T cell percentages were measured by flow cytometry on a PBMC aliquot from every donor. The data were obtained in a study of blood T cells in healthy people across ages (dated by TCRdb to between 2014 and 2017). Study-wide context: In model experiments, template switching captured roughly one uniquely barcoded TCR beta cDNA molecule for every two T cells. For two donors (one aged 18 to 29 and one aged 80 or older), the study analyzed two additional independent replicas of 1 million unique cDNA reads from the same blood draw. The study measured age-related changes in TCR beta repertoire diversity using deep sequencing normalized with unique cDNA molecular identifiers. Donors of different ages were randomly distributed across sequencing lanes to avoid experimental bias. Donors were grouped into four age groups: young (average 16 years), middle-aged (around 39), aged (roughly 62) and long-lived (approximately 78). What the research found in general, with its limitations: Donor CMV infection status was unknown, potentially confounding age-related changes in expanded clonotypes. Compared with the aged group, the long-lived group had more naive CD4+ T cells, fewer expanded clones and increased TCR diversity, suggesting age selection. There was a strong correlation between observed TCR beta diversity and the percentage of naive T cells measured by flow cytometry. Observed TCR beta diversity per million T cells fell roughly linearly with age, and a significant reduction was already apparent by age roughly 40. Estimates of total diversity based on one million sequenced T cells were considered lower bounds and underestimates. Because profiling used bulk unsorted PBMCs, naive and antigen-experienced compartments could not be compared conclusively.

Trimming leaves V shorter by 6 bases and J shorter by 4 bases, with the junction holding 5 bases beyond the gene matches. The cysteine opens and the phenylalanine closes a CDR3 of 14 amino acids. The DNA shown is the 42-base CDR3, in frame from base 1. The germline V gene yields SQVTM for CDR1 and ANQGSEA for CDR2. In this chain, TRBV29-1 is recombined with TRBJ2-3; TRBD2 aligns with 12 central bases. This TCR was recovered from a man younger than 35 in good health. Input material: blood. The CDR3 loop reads CSVRLAGVADTQYF. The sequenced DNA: TGCAGCGTCCGACTAGCGGGGGTCGCAGATACGCAGTATTTT.